What follows describes a single T cell receptor beta chain. The data were taken from a study of identical twins. TCRdb called the 5' RACE reads again in MiXCR, with one record for every CDR3 protein. The sample holds roughly 750,000 distinct CDR3 sequences, around 20% seen once. The CDR3 sequence is 10 residues long. The germline V and J ends were trimmed by 0 bases and 9 bases, with 4 bases remaining between them. Germline V gene sequence: CDR1 DFQATT, CDR2 SNEGSKA (reference sequence). The same sample was also studied in work on T cells expressing NK-cell markers.

Material for sequencing was PBMCs. The chain uses TRBV20-1 and TRBJ2-3, with no clear D. The TCR comes from a woman younger than 35 in good health. The CDR3 region has the DNA TGCAGTGCTAGAGATTTGACGCAGTATTTT. This sequence encodes CSARDLTQYF.